A selection of T cell receptor beta chains follows, all from one sample in a study of CD8+ T cells in alopecia areata. Data came from immunoSEQ multiplex PCR; TCRdb stores just in-frame clones and leaves some out. The repertoire holds some 25,000 clones, with 40% to 60% as singletons. The material sequenced was NKG2D-high CD8+ T cells sorted from blood. All receptors come from a human donor with alopecia areata. The CDR3 runs from the conserved cysteine through the conserved F or W. D genes are given only for firm matches. A clone size is listed for some rows: how often the clone was seen (once, few, many), or a class if it is expanded.

d_call j_call clone_size v_call cdr3_nt cdr3_aa
TRBD1 TRBJ2-5 NA TRBV7-9 TGTGCCAGCAGCCCCCGGACAGGCCCCCAAGAGACCCAGTACTTC CASSPRTGPQETQYF
TRBD2 TRBJ2-1 NA TRBV7-2 TGTGCCAGCAGCTTACTTGGACTAGCGGGTCACAATGAGCAGTTCTTC CASSLLGLAGHNEQFF
NA TRBJ2-3 few TRBV5-1 TGCGCCAGCGTACCCATGCCCGGCACAGATACGCAGTATTTT CASVPMPGTDTQYF
NA TRBJ2-1 NA TRBV27 TGTGCCAGCAGCCTCCCTAACAATGAGCAGTTCTTC CASSLPNNEQFF
NA TRBJ2-4 NA TRBV2 TGTGCCAGCAAATCGGCGACAGCCAACATTCAGTACTTC CASKSATANIQYF
NA TRBJ2-6 few TRBV14 TGTGCCAGCAGCCGGGACGGCAGCTCTGGGGCCAACGTCCTGACTTTC CASSRDGSSGANVLTF
NA TRBJ2-7 NA TRBV7-8 TGTGCCAGCCGATCAGCCAGTCCATCCTCCTACGAGCAGTACTTC CASRSASPSSYEQYF
TRBD1 TRBJ2-7 NA TRBV5-4 TGTGCCAGCAGTAACCGGGACAGGGGGCACTACGAGCAGTACTTC CASSNRDRGHYEQYF
NA TRBJ1-2 NA TRBV5-6 TGTGCCAGCAGCTTGAAGGGGCCCCTCGGCTACACCTTC CASSLKGPLGYTF
NA TRBJ2-1 NA TRBV19 TGTGCCAGTACCCCATCCTCCGGGTGGTACAATGAGCAGTTCTTC CASTPSSGWYNEQFF
NA TRBJ1-1 NA TRBV7-9 TGTGCCAGCAGCGAATCCCTGAACACTGAAGCTTTCTTT CASSESLNTEAFF
NA TRBJ2-1 NA TRBV11-2 TGTGCCAGCAGCTGGGGGGACTTCTCCTACAATGAGCAGTTCTTC CASSWGDFSYNEQFF
NA TRBJ2-3 NA TRBV7-9 TGTGCCAGCAGCCCCGGTTCAGCAGATACGCAGTATTTT CASSPGSADTQYF
TRBD2 TRBJ2-1 NA TRBV28 TGTGCCAGCAGTTTAGCGAGGACTAGCGTACCCTGGGTCTATTACAATGAGCAGTTCTTC CASSLARTSVPWVYYNEQFF
TRBD1 TRBJ1-2 NA TRBV5-8 TGTGCCAGCAGCGCTATTAATTCAGGGGGCTCCTATCGCTACACCTTC CASSAINSGGSYRYTF
NA TRBJ1-4 once TRBV6-5 TGTGCCAGCAGTTATTCATCTGCGGGTGAAAAACTGTTTTTT CASSYSSAGEKLFF
NA TRBJ2-3 NA TRBV21-1 TGTGCCAGCAGCAAGAGGCCGAGGGGCGCGTCTGCAGATACGCAGTATTTT CASSKRPRGASADTQYF
TRBD1 TRBJ1-1 NA TRBV7-3 TGTGCCAGCAGCTCGACAGGGGGCCCCATGAACACTGAAGCTTTCTTT CASSSTGGPMNTEAFF
TRBD2 TRBJ2-7 NA TRBV6-5 TGTGCCAGCAGTTACTCGAGTCGAGCGGGGCCCTACGAGCAGTACTTC CASSYSSRAGPYEQYF
NA TRBJ2-1 NA TRBV5-6 TGTGCCAGCAGCCACGAACAGGGCTCCTACAATGAGCAGTTCTTC CASSHEQGSYNEQFF
TRBD2 TRBJ2-1 few TRBV5-1 TGCGCCAGCAGCTTGGGGACTAGCGGGACCTACAATGAGCAGTTCTTC CASSLGTSGTYNEQFF
NA TRBJ2-7 NA TRBV28 TGTGCCAGCCAGCCCTTAACGGGAAATTTCTACGAGCAGTACTTC CASQPLTGNFYEQYF
NA TRBJ1-1 many TRBV28 TGTGCCAGCAGTTTTAGGATCGGCTCGTCAGAAGTGAACACTGAAGCTTTCTTT CASSFRIGSSEVNTEAFF
NA TRBJ1-1 few TRBV28 TGTGCCAGCACCCTGGACACTGGGAGGACTGAAGCTTTCTTT CASTLDTGRTEAFF
NA TRBJ1-1 NA TRBV7-8 TGTGCCAGCAGCTTAGGGCGTACTTACATAATGAACACTGAAGCTTTCTTT CASSLGRTYIMNTEAFF
NA TRBJ1-2 few TRBV19 TGTGCCAGTAGTCCACGGACTTATGGCTACACCTTC CASSPRTYGYTF
NA TRBJ2-7 NA TRBV7-2 TGTGCCAGCAGCTTAAATGTCGGAGACTACGAGCAGTACTTC CASSLNVGDYEQYF
TRBD2 TRBJ2-3 few TRBV27 TGTGCCAGCAGTTTAGCGGGAGCCGCAGATACGCAGTATTTT CASSLAGAADTQYF
TRBD2 TRBJ2-7 NA TRBV27 TGTGCCAGCAGTCCCTACGGACTAGCGGGAGGCCCCCCCTACGAGCAGTACTTC CASSPYGLAGGPPYEQYF
NA TRBJ2-1 few TRBV4-3 TGCGCCAGCAGCCAAGGCGAGGGTGAGCAGTTCTTC CASSQGEGEQFF
NA TRBJ2-1 NA TRBV5-6 TGTGCCAGCAGCCCGGGACTGACTTACAATGAGCAGTTCTTC CASSPGLTYNEQFF
NA TRBJ2-3 NA TRBV13 TGTGCCAGCAGCTTAGGTTGGAATACGCAGTATTTT CASSLGWNTQYF
NA TRBJ2-1 NA TRBV7-9 TGTGCCAGCAGCTCAGTCCGGGGTGAGCAGTTCTTC CASSSVRGEQFF
NA TRBJ2-7 NA TRBV28 NA CASSSSGYTYEQYF
NA TRBJ2-5 NA TRBV27 TGTGCCAGCAGTTTATATCGAGGGTCCGAAGAGACCCAGTACTTC CASSLYRGSEETQYF
NA TRBJ1-3 NA TRBV27 TGTGCCAGCAGTTTATATATCCCCCGGGGAACTGGGAGTAACACCATATATTTT CASSLYIPRGTGSNTIYF
TRBD2 TRBJ2-7 NA TRBV7-8 TGTGCCAGCAGCTTAGCCTCAAGCGGGAGGCCCTCCTACGAGCAGTACTTC CASSLASSGRPSYEQYF
TRBD2 TRBJ2-1 NA TRBV28 TGTGCCAGCAGTAGCGGGAGCTCCTACAATGAGCAGTTCTTC CASSSGSSYNEQFF
NA TRBJ1-3 NA TRBV5-6 TGTGCCAGCAGCTTACTGGTCACGGCTGGAAACACCATATATTTT CASSLLVTAGNTIYF
TRBD2 TRBJ2-2 many TRBV4-2 TGTGCCAGCAGCCAGTTGGGACTAGGGACCGGGGAGCTGTTTTTT CASSQLGLGTGELFF
NA TRBJ2-3 few TRBV7-9 TGTGCCAGCAGCTCACCCGCGGCTCCAACCGAAAAACCAGATACGCAGTATTTT CASSSPAAPTEKPDTQYF
NA TRBJ2-7 NA TRBV4-1 TGCGCCAGCAGCCCGGACGTGGTGAACGAGCAGTACTTC CASSPDVVNEQYF
NA TRBJ2-1 NA TRBV7-9 TGTGCCAGCAGCTTAGAACAGCGGCAGTTCTTC CASSLEQRQFF
NA TRBJ1-3 few TRBV6-1 TGTGCCAGCAGTGGACGGGGCTCTGGAAACACCATATATTTT CASSGRGSGNTIYF
NA TRBJ2-3 NA TRBV14 TGTGCCAGCAGCCGGGCGGTGACTCTGACAGATACGCAGTATTTT CASSRAVTLTDTQYF
NA TRBJ1-3 NA TRBV29-1 TGCAGCGTTGAAAATTCCGGGCAAATCGGTGGAAACACCATATATTTT CSVENSGQIGGNTIYF
NA TRBJ2-1 few TRBV7-9 TGTGCCAGCCAGGGGGGCAATGAGCAGTTCTTC CASQGGNEQFF
TRBD1 TRBJ2-7 NA TRBV7-6 TGTGCCAGCAGCTCGACAGGGGACGGGAAGTACTTC CASSSTGDGKYF
NA TRBJ2-7 NA TRBV7-3 TGTGCCAGCAGCTTACCAGGGGGAGGTGACGAGCAGTACTTC CASSLPGGGDEQYF
TRBD1 TRBJ1-1 NA TRBV5-4 TGTGCCAGCAGCTTCTGGACAGGGACGAACACTGAAGCTTTCTTT CASSFWTGTNTEAFF
TRBD1 TRBJ2-3 NA TRBV7-8 TGTGCCAGCAGCTTACCAACCACAGGGGGGAGAAACACAGATACGCAGTATTTT CASSLPTTGGRNTDTQYF
TRBD2 TRBJ2-7 NA TRBV4-1 TGCGCCAGCAGCCAAGGGTGGACTAGTAAGTACGAGCAGTACTTC CASSQGWTSKYEQYF
TRBD2 TRBJ2-7 NA TRBV19 TGTGCCAGTAGTATAGATCGCAGCGGGAGATCCACTTACGAGCAGTACTTC CASSIDRSGRSTYEQYF
NA TRBJ1-2 NA TRBV15 TGTGCCACCAGCAGGACCTATGAGGATGGCTACACCTTC CATSRTYEDGYTF
NA TRBJ2-1 NA TRBV28 TGTGCCAGCAGTCGGGTGGGGTACCCCAACAATGAGCAGTTCTTC CASSRVGYPNNEQFF
TRBD2 TRBJ2-4 NA TRBV2 TGTGCCAGCAGTCCACCCCTAGCGGGAGCGACGTGGACCAAAAACATTCAGTACTTC CASSPPLAGATWTKNIQYF
TRBD1 TRBJ2-1 few TRBV5-6 TGTGCCAGCAGCCCCGGGACAGGAGGCTACAATGAGCAGTTCTTC CASSPGTGGYNEQFF
NA TRBJ1-1 NA TRBV4-1 TGCGCCAGCAGCCCAGTGAGCGGTAACACTGAAGCTTTCTTT CASSPVSGNTEAFF
TRBD1 TRBJ1-2 once TRBV4-1 TGCGCCAGCAGCCAAGAACGAAAGGGGACAGGCTATGGCTACACCTTC CASSQERKGTGYGYTF